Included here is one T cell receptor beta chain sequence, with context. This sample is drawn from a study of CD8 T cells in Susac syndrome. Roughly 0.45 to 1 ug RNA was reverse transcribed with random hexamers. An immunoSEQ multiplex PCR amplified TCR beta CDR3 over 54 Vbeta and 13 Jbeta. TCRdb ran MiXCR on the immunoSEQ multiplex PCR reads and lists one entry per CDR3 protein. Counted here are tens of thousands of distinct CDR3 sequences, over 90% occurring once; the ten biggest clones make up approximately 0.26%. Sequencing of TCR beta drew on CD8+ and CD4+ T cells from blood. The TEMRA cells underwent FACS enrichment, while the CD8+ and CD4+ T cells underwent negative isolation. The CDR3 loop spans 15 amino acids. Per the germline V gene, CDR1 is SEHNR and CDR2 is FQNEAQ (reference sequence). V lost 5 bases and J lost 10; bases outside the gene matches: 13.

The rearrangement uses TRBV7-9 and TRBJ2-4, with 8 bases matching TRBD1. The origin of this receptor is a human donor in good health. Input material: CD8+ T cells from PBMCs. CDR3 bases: TGTGCCAGCAGCGGACAAGGACAGGGCCGGGTAATTCAGTACTTC. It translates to CASSGQGQGRVIQYF.